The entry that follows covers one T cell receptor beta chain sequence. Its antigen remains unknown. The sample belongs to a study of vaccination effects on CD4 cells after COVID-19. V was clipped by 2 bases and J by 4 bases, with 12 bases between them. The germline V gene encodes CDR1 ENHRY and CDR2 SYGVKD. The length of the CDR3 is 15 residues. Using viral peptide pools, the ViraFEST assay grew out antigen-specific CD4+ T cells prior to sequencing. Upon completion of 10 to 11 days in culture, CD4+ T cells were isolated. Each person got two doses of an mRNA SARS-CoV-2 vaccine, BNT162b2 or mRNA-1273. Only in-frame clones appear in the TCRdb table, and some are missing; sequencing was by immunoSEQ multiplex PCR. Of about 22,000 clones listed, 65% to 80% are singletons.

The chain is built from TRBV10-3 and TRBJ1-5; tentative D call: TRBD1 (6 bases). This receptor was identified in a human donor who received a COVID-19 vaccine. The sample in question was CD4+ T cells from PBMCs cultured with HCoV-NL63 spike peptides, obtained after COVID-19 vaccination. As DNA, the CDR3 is TGTGCCATCAGTGAGACAGGGAGGTGGAATCAGCCCCAGCATTTT. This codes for CAISETGRWNQPQHF.